This TCR beta chain was recovered during a study of CD8 T cells in Susac syndrome. Study-wide context: When blood was collected, patients with Susac syndrome were therapy-naive, were taking corticosteroids, or were receiving intravenous immunoglobulin alone.

Per germline, CDR1 SGHDT and CDR2 YYEEEE. The V and J ends lost 5 bases and 0 bases respectively, with 6 bases between them. CDR3 size: 13 residues. Study-level findings and limits: Clonal expansion was not observed in the Susac syndrome CD4+ T cell repertoires.

The T cells that were sequenced for TCR beta were CD8+ and CD4+ cells from blood. Regarding this clonotype: The antigen is not known.

Reverse transcription of roughly 0.45 to 1 ug RNA used random hexamers. A multiplex approach, immunoSEQ multiplex PCR, amplified TCR beta CDR3 across 54 Vbeta and 13 Jbeta. Via MiXCR, TCRdb re-called the immunoSEQ multiplex PCR reads, giving one row per CDR3 protein. The table has around 190,000 distinct CDR3 sequences, around 94% seen once. Specimen: CD4+ T cells from PBMCs. The sequence was obtained from a human donor with Susac syndrome. The chain employs TRBV5-6 and TRBJ1-5; D ambiguous. CDR3 coding DNA: TGTGCCAGCAGTTACTATAGCAATCAGCCCCAGCATTTT. Residues: CASSYYSNQPQHF.